This TCR beta chain was documented in a study of blood T cell repertoires in COVID-19. Overall study: Whether acute or convalescent, the COVID-19 samples came from the United States, Italy and Spain.

Germline trimming cut 6 bases from V and 2 bases from J; bases unmatched to any gene: 4. Germline CDR1 is ENHRY and CDR2 is SYGVKD. The CDR3 has 14 residues. Clones were read by immunoSEQ multiplex PCR, and TCRdb kept only the in-frame ones, dropping some. The table includes a few hundred thousand clones, around 82% detected once. The origin of this receptor is a woman aged 40 to 55 with acute COVID-19. Sequenced sample: PBMCs or T cells enriched from blood (not recorded which). The chain links TRBV10-3 to TRBJ1-5, with 7 bases lining up with TRBD1. In DNA, the CDR3 is TGTGCCATCAGCCCCGGACAGGGCAATCAGCCCCAGCATTTT. Protein product: CAISPGQGNQPQHF.